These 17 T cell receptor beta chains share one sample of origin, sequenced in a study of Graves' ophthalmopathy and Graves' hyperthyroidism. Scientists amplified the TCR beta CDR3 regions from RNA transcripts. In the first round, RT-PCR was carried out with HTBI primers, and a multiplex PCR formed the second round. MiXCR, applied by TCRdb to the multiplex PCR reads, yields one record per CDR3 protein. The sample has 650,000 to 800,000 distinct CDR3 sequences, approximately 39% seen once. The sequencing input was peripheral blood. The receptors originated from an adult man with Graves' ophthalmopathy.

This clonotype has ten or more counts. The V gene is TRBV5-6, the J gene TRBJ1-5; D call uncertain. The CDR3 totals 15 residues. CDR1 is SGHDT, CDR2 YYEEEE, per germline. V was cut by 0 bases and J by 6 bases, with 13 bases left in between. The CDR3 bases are TGTGCCAGCAGCTTGGGAACCCGTGTGGGTCAGCCCCAGCATTTT. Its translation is CASSLGTRVGQPQHF.

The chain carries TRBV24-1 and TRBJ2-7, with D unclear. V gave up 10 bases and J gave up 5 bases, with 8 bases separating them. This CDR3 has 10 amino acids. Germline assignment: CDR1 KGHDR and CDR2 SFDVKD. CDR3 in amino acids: CATPIDEQYF. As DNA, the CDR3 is TGTGCCACTCCAATCGACGAGCAGTACTTC.

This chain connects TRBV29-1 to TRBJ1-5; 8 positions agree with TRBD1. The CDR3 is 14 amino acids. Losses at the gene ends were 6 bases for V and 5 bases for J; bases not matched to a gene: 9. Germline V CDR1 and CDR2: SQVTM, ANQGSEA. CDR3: CSVPQGAGDQPQHF. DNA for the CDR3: TGCAGCGTGCCTCAGGGGGCCGGGGATCAGCCCCAGCATTTT. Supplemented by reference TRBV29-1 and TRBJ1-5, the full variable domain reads SAVISQKPSRDICQRGTSLTIQCQVDSQVTMMFWYRQQPGQSLTLIATANQGSEATYESGFVIDKFPISRPNLTFSTLTVSNMSPEDSSIYLCSVPQGAGDQPQHFGDGTRLSIL.

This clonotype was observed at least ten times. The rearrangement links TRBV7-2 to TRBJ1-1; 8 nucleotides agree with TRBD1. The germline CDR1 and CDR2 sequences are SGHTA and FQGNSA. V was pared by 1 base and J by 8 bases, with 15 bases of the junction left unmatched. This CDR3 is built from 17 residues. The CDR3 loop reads CASSLGILDRVLREAFF. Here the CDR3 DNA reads TGTGCCAGCAGCTTAGGCATCCTGGACAGGGTACTTCGCGAAGCTTTCTTT.

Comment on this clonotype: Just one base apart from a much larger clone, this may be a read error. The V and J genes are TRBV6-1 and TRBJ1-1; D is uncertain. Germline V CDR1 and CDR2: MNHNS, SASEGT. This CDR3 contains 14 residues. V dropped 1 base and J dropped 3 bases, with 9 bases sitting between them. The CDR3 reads CASSEVGWYTEAFF. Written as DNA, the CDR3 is TGTGCCAGCAGTGAAGTGGGGTGGTACACTGAAGCTTTCTTT.

CDR3 nucleotide sequence: TGTGCCAGCAGTCTCTCCCTGGGGCAGACAGATAGCAATCAGCCCCAGCATTTT. Its translation is CASSLSLGQTDSNQPQHF. The V gene is TRBV12-3 or TRBV12-4, the J gene TRBJ1-5; maybe TRBD1 (5 bases). The length of the CDR3 is 18 residues. The V and J ends lost 5 bases and 0 bases respectively, with 20 bases between them.

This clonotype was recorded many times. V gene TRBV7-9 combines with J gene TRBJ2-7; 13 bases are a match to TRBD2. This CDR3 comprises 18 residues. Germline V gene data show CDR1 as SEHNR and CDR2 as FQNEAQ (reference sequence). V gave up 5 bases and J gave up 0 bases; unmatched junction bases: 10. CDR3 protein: CASSTSGTSGMHSYEQYF. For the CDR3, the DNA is TGTGCCAGCAGCACATCCGGGACTAGCGGGATGCACTCCTACGAGCAGTACTTC.

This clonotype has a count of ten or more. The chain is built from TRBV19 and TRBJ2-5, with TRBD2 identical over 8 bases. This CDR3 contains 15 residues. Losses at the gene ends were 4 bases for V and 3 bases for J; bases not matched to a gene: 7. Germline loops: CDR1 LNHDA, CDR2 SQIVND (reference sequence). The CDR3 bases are TGTGCCAGTAGTACCCTCGGACTAGCCGAAGAGACCCAGTACTTC. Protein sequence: CASSTLGLAEETQYF.

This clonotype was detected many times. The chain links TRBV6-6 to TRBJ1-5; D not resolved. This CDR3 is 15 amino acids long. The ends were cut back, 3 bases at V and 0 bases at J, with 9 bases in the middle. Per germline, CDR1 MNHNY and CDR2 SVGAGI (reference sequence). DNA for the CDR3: TGTGCCAGCAGTTATTGGGAGATTAGCAATCAGCCCCAGCATTTT. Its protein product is CASSYWEISNQPQHF.

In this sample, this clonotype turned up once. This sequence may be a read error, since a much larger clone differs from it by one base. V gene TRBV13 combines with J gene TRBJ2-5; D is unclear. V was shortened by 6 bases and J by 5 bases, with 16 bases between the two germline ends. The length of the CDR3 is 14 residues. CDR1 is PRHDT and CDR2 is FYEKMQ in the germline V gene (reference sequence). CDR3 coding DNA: TGTGCCAGCAGTGAATTTCGGCCAAGGGAGACCCAGTACTTC. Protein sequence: CASSEFRPRETQYF.

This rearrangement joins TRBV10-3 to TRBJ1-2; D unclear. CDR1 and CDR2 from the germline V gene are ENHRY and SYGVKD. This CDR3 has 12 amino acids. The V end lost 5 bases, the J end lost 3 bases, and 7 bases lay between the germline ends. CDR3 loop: CAISQAHYGYTF. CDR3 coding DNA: TGTGCCATCAGTCAAGCTCACTATGGCTACACCTTC.

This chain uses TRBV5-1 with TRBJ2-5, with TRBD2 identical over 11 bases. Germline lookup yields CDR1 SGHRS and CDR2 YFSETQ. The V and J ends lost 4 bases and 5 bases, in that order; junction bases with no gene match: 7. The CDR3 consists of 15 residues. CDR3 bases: TGCGCCAGCAGCCGGGGACTAGCGGAGGGGGAGACCCAGTACTTC. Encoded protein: CASSRGLAEGETQYF.

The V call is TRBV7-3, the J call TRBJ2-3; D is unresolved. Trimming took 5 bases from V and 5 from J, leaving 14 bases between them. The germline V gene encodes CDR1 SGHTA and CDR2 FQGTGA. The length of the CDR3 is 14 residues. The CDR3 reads CASSINGGGDTQYF. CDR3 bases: TGTGCCAGCAGCATTAACGGCGGCGGAGATACGCAGTATTTT.

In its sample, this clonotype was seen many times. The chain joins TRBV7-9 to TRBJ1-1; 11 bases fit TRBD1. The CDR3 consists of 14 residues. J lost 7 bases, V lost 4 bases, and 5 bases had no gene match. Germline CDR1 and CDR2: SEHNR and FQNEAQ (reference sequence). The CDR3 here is CASSSGQGAVEAFF. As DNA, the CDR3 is TGTGCCAGCAGCTCCGGACAGGGGGCGGTTGAAGCTTTCTTT.

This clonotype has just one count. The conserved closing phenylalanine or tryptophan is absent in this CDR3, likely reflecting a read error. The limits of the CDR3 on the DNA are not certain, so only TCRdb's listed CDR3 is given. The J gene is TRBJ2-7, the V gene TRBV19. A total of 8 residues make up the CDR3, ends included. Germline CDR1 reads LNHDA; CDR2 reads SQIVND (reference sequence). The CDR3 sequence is CASSISCT.

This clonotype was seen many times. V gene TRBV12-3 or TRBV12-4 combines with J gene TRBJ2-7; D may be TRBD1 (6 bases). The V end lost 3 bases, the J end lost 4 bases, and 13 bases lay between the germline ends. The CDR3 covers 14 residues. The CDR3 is CASSLVLGHYEQYF. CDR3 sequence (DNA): TGTGCCAGCAGTTTGGTCCTGGGACATTACGAGCAGTACTTC.

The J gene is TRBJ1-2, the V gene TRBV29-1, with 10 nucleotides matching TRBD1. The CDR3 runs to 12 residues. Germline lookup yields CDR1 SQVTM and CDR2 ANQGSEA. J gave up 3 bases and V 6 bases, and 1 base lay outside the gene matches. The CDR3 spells CSVTGGDYGYTF. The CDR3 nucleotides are TGCAGCGTGACAGGGGGCGACTATGGCTACACCTTC.